This T cell receptor beta chain stems from a study of cytomegalovirus exposure and HLA in healthy donors. Germline CDR1 MNHNS, CDR2 SASEGT. This CDR3 has 15 amino acids. The V and J ends lost 2 bases and 0 bases, in that order; junction bases with no gene match: 4. The table lists this clone with a few counts. The PCR was carried out with 60 Vbeta primers and 13 Jbeta primers. Sequencing used immunoSEQ multiplex PCR; TCRdb keeps in-frame clones, though not all of them. The table lists roughly 71,000 clones, around 62% of them singletons. The sample taken for sequencing was PBMCs. The chain carries TRBV6-1 and TRBJ2-7, with 7 bases identical to TRBD1. The sequence was collected from a man aged 25 to 40 in good health and CMV-seronegative. The CDR3 sequence is CASSESGTASYEQYF. The CDR3 DNA is TGTGCCAGCAGTGAATCCGGGACAGCCTCCTACGAGCAGTACTTC.